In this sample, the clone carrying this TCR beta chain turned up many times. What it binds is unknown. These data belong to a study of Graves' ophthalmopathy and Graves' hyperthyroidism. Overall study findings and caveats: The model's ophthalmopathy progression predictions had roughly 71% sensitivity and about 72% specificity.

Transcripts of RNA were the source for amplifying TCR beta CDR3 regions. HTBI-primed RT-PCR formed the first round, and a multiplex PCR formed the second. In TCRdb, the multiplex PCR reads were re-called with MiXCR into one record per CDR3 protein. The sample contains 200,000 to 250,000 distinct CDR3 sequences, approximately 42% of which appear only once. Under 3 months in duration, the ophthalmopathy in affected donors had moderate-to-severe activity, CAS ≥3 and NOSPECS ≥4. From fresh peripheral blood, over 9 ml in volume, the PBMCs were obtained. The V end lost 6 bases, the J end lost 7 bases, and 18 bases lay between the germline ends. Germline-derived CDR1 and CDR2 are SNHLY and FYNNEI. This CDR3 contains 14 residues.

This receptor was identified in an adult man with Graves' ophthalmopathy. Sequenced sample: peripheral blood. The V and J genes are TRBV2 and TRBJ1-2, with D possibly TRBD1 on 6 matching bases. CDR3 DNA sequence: TGTGCCAGCAGAAGTACCGGGACACAATCTGGCTACACCTTC. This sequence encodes CASRSTGTQSGYTF.